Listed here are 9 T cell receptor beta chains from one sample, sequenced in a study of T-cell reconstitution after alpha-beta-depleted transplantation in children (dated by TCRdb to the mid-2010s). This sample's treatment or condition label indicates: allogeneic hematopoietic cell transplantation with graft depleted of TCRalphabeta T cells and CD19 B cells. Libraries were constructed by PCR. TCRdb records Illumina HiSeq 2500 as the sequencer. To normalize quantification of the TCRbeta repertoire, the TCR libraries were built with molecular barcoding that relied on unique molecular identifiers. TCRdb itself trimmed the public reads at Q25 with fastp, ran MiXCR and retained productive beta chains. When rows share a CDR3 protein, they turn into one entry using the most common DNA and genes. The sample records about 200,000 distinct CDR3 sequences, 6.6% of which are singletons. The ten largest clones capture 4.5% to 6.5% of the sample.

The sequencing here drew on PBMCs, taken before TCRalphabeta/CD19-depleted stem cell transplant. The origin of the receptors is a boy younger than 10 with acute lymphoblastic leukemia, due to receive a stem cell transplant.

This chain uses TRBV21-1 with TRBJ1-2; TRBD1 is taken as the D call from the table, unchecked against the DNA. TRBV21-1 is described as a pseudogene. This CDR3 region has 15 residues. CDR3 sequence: CASSAPGVVDYGYTF. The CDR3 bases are TGTGCCAGCAGCGCCCCAGGGGTCGTTGACTATGGCTACACCTTC.

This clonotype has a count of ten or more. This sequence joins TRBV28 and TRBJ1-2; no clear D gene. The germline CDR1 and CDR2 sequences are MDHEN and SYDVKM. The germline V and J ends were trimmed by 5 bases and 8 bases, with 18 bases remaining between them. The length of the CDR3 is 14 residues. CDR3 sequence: CASSPHSNRGGYTF. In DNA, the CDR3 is TGTGCCAGCAGTCCTCACAGCAATCGCGGGGGCTACACCTTC.

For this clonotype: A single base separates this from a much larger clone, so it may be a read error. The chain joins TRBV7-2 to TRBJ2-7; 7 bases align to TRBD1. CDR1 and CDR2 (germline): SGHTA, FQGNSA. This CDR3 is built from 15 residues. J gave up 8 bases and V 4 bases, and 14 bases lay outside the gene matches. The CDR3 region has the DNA TGTGCCAGCAGCTCACAGACAGGGATGAGGTACCAGCAGTACTTC. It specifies CASSSQTGMRYQQYF. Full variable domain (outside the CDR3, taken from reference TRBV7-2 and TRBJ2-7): GAGVSQSPSNKVTEKGKDVELRCDPISGHTALYWYRQSLGQGLEFLIYFQGNSAPDKSGLPSDRFSAERTGGSVSTLTIQRTQQEDSAVYLCASSSQTGMRYQQYFGPGTRLTVT.

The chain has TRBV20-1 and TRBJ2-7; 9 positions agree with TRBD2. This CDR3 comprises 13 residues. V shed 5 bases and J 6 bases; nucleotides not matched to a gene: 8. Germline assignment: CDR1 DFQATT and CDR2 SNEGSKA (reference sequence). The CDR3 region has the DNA TGCAGTGCTGATAGCGGGAGAGACCGCGAGCAGTACTTC. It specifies CSADSGRDREQYF.

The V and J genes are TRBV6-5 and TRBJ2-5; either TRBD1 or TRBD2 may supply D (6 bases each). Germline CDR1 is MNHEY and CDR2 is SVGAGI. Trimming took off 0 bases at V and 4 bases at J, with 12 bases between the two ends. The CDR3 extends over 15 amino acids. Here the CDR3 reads CASSYSGGPRETQYF. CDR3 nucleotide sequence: TGTGCCAGCAGTTACTCTGGGGGGCCAAGAGAGACCCAGTACTTC.

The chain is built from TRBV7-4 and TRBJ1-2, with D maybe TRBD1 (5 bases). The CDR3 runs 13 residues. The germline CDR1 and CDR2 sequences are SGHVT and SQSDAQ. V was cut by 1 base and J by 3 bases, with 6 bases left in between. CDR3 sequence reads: CASSLGGHYGYTF. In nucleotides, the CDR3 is TGTGCCAGCAGCTTAGGGGGACACTATGGCTACACCTTC. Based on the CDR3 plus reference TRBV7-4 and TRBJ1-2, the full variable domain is GAGVSQSPRYKVAKRGRDVALRCDSISGHVTLYWYRQTLGQGSEVLTYSQSDAQRDKSGRPSGRFSAERPERSVSTLKIQRTEQGDSAVYLCASSLGGHYGYTFGSGTRLTVV.

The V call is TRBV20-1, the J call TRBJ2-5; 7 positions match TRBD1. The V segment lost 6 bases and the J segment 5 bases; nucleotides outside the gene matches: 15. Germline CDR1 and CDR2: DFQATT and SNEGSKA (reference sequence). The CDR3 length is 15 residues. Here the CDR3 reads CSAEADRVLGETQYF. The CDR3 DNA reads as TGCAGTGCGGAGGCAGACAGGGTATTAGGGGAGACCCAGTACTTC.

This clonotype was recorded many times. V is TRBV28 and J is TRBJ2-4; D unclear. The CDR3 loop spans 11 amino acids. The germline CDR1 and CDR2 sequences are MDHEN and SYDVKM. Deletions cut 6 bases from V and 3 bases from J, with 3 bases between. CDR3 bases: TGTGCCAGCAGCCACAAAAACATTCAGTACTTC. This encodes CASSHKNIQYF.

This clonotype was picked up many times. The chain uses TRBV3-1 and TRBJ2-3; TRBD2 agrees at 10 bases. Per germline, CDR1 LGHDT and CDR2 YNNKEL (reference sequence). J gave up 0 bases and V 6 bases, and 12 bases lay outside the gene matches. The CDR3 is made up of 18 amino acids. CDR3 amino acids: CASRSASGGSSSTDTQYF. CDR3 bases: TGTGCCAGCAGATCGGCTAGCGGGGGCTCCTCTAGCACAGATACGCAGTATTTT.